These 32 T cell receptor beta chains were all obtained from the same sample, sequenced in a study of T cell changes during pregnancy in multiple sclerosis (dated by TCRdb to 2018 to 2020). The protocol used for the library was the immunoSEQ multiplex PCR assay. TCRdb's version of the immuneACCESS table is confined to in-frame rearrangements and falls short of the full clone set. An unresolved V gene accounts for under half of the shortfall where checked; the remainder is of unknown origin. In this sample the table shows more than 65,000 clones, 75% to 90% of which occur a single time. The ten largest clones represent around 3.2% of the sample. This specimen was peripheral blood, taken before pregnancy. The receptors were sampled from a female donor with multiple sclerosis, enrolled in a pregnancy study.

The V call is TRBV2, the J call TRBJ1-1; 10 bases are a match to TRBD1. CDR3 size: 16 residues. Germline V CDR1 and CDR2: SNHLY, FYNNEI. V lost 5 bases and J lost 3; bases outside the gene matches: 9. As DNA, the CDR3 is TGTGCCAGCAGTCTCGACAGGGGGCAAAGTGACACTGAAGCTTTCTTT. It encodes CASSLDRGQSDTEAFF.

This chain connects TRBV9 to TRBJ1-2; tentatively, D is TRBD1 (6 bases). The CDR3 totals 15 residues. Per the germline V gene, CDR1 is SGDLS and CDR2 is YYNGEE. V lost 0 bases, J lost 3 bases, and 12 bases lay in between. CDR3 protein: CASSVAAGADYGYTF. CDR3 DNA: TGTGCCAGCAGCGTAGCCGCGGGGGCGGACTATGGCTACACCTTC.

The gene calls are TRBV7-3 and TRBJ2-2, with a possible D match to TRBD2 (5 bases). Germline V gene data show CDR1 as SGHTA and CDR2 as FQGTGA. The V and J ends lost 5 bases and 7 bases respectively, with 5 bases between them. This CDR3 is built from 11 residues. CDR3: CASSRGGELFF. DNA of the CDR3: TGTGCCAGCAGCCGGGGCGGGGAGCTGTTTTTT.

The chain joins TRBV11-3 to TRBJ2-3; D not certain. The germline V gene has CDR1 SGHNT and CDR2 YENEEA. V dropped 2 bases and J dropped 4 bases, with 4 bases sitting between them. The CDR3 is made up of 12 amino acids. The CDR3 DNA reads TGTGCCAGCAGCTTACAATCAGATACGCAGTATTTT. Protein: CASSLQSDTQYF.

This chain joins TRBV6-1 and TRBJ1-4, with 7 bases lining up with TRBD1. This CDR3 spans 15 amino acids. The germline V gene has CDR1 MNHNS and CDR2 SASEGT. After removal of 4 bases from V and 3 bases from J, the junction contained 5 bases not matched to a gene. DNA for the CDR3: TGTGCCAGCAGTGCTTCAGGGGGTCCTAATGAAAAACTGTTTTTT. This gives the protein CASSASGGPNEKLFF.

This chain joins TRBV10-1 and TRBJ2-5, with a weak D call TRBD1 (5 bases). Trimming pared 7 bases from V and 4 bases from J, leaving 13 bases between. The CDR3 is 13 residues long. CDR1 and CDR2 from the germline V gene are WNHNN and SYGVQD (reference sequence). Here the CDR3 DNA reads TGCGCCAGCAACAACAGGATGGGAGAGACCCAGTACTTC. This gives the protein CASNNRMGETQYF.

This chain's CDR3 is CASSVELAGAGTDTQYF. The CDR3 DNA sequence: TGTGCCAGCAGCGTCGAGCTAGCGGGGGCCGGCACAGATACGCAGTATTTT. The chain combines TRBV11-2 with TRBJ2-3; 10 bases match TRBD2. The CDR3 has 17 residues. The V gene's germline CDR1 is SGHAT and CDR2 FQNNGV. Trimming cost V 5 bases and J 1 base; bases outside gene matches: 9.

The genes are TRBV30 and TRBJ1-4; 8 bases map to TRBD1. J gave up 8 bases and V 5 bases, and 19 bases lay outside the gene matches. Germline lookup yields CDR1 GTSNPN and CDR2 SVGIG (reference sequence). The CDR3 runs to 17 residues. The CDR3 bases are TGTGCCTGGCCATACTCGTACGACAGGGGATTAGGGGAAAAACTGTTTTTT. It encodes CAWPYSYDRGLGEKLFF.

This clone has a single count. The J gene is TRBJ2-3, the V gene TRBV19; 9 bases are a match to TRBD2. CDR3 length: 14 residues. V shed 5 bases, J shed 5 bases, and the junction held 5 bases outside the gene matches. Looked up from germline, CDR1 is LNHDA and CDR2 is SQIVND (reference sequence). CDR3 sequence (DNA): TGTGCCAGTAGTGCGGGGGGGCGAATAGATACGCAGTATTTT. Translated, it gives CASSAGGRIDTQYF.

The chain recombines TRBV6-6 with TRBJ2-3, with D tentatively TRBD1 (6 bases). The germline gives CDR1 MNHNY, CDR2 SVGAGI (reference sequence). The CDR3 consists of 15 residues. V lost 4 bases and J lost 0, with 11 bases in between. This CDR3 is CASSSQGSSTDTQYF. The DNA of the CDR3 is TGTGCCAGCAGTTCACAGGGTTCTAGCACAGATACGCAGTATTTT.

The table lists this clone with a count of one. The rearrangement links TRBV19 to TRBJ1-1; D unresolved. This CDR3 region has 16 residues. V was trimmed by 4 bases and J by 0 bases, leaving 15 bases between them. CDR1 and CDR2 from the germline V gene are LNHDA and SQIVND (reference sequence). DNA for the CDR3: TGTGCCAGTAGTAGGCGGGAAACCATGCTGAACACTGAAGCTTTCTTT. Its protein product is CASSRRETMLNTEAFF.

The chain couples TRBV14 to TRBJ2-3; possibly TRBD1 for D (6 bases). Trimming shortened V by 3 bases and J by 1 base, and 20 bases separated the two germline ends. The CDR3 consists of 18 residues. The germline V gene encodes CDR1 SGHDN and CDR2 FVKESK. The CDR3 loop reads CASSQVGALPRGTDTQYF. CDR3 coding DNA: TGTGCCAGCAGCCAGGTGGGGGCCCTCCCCCGGGGCACAGATACGCAGTATTTT. The entire variable domain, with the rest obtained from reference TRBV14 and TRBJ2-3, is as follows: EAGVTQFPSHSVIEKGQTVTLRCDPISGHDNLYWYRRVMGKEIKFLLHFVKESKQDESGMPNNRFLAERTGGTYSTLKVQPAELEDSGVYFCASSQVGALPRGTDTQYFGPGTRLTVL.

The chain recombines TRBV4-3 with TRBJ1-4, with D possibly TRBD1 on 5 matching bases. The CDR3 totals 16 residues. V dropped 3 bases and J dropped 0 bases, with 11 bases sitting between them. CDR1 LGHNA and CDR2 YSLEER come from the germline V gene. Here the CDR3 DNA reads TGCGCCAGCAGCCACCCCGGACACTCAACTAATGAAAAACTGTTTTTT. It translates to CASSHPGHSTNEKLFF.

The chain uses TRBV29-1 and TRBJ2-6, with 8 bases matching TRBD1. Trimming took 7 bases from V and 0 from J; bases not matched to a gene: 8. Germline V gene lookup returns CDR1 SQVTM and CDR2 ANQGSEA. The CDR3 runs to 16 residues. CDR3 region: CSALTGAHSGANVLTF. In DNA form, the CDR3 reads TGCAGCGCTCTGACAGGGGCTCACTCTGGGGCCAACGTCCTGACTTTC.

The table lists this clone with many counts. The chain joins TRBV2 to TRBJ1-1; D may be TRBD1 (6 bases). Trimming pared 6 bases from V and 4 bases from J, leaving 15 bases between. Germline assignment: CDR1 SNHLY and CDR2 FYNNEI. The CDR3 spans 14 residues. CDR3 nucleotide sequence: TGTGCCAGCAGCCCGACAGGTTCGGTCACTGAAGCTTTCTTT. Protein sequence: CASSPTGSVTEAFF.

The chain carries TRBV7-2 and TRBJ1-3; 9 nucleotides match TRBD1. The CDR3 is 16 amino acids. Germline CDR1 reads SGHTA; CDR2 reads FQGNSA. V shed 5 bases and J 0 bases; nucleotides not matched to a gene: 5. CDR3 in DNA: TGTGCCAGCAGCCCGACAGGGGGTTACTCTGGAAACACCATATATTTT. It yields the protein CASSPTGGYSGNTIYF.

The CDR3 nucleotides read TGTGCCAGCTCACCAAACAGTCAAGAGACCCAGTACTTC. Its protein is CASSPNSQETQYF. The chain uses TRBV18 and TRBJ2-5; D gene unclear. V was pared by 2 bases and J by 2 bases, with 6 bases between. The CDR3 contains 13 residues. The V gene's germline CDR1 is KGHSH and CDR2 LQKENI.

The CDR3 coding sequence is TGCGCCAGCAGCTTGACAGGGAGAACAGATACGCAGTATTTT. Its protein is CASSLTGRTDTQYF. The chain uses TRBV5-1 and TRBJ2-3; tentatively, D is TRBD1 (6 bases). This CDR3 is built from 14 residues. Trimming pared 1 base from V and 3 bases from J, leaving 9 bases between. Germline CDR1 and CDR2: SGHRS and YFSETQ. Combining the CDR3 with reference TRBV5-1 and TRBJ2-3 gives the whole variable domain KAGVTQTPRYLIKTRGQQVTLSCSPISGHRSVSWYQQTPGQGLQFLFEYFSETQRNKGNFPGRFSGRQFSNSRSEMNVSTLELGDSALYLCASSLTGRTDTQYFGPGTRLTVL.

The V gene is TRBV29-1, the J gene TRBJ2-1, with 11 bases matching TRBD2. The CDR3 sequence is 14 residues long. Trimming removed 7 bases from V and 4 bases from J; junction bases left unmatched: 6. Per germline, CDR1 SQVTM and CDR2 ANQGSEA. CDR3 coding DNA: TGCAGCGCACTGGGACTAGCGGTTTACAATGAGCAGTTCTTC. Translation: CSALGLAVYNEQFF.

The rearrangement joins TRBV19 to TRBJ2-2; TRBD2 agrees at 8 bases. Germline CDR1 is LNHDA and CDR2 is SQIVND (reference sequence). J lost 6 bases, V lost 2 bases, and 17 bases had no gene match. CDR3 length equals 19 residues. CDR3 in DNA: TGTGCCAGTAGTATAAGGGGGGGACTAGTGATATTGGGATCCGGGGAGCTGTTTTTT. Encoded protein: CASSIRGGLVILGSGELFF.

This sequence joins TRBV6-6 and TRBJ1-1; 11 nucleotides match TRBD1. V dropped 0 bases and J dropped 6; count of bases not matched to a gene: 0. The CDR3 totals 14 residues. Germline lookup yields CDR1 MNHNY and CDR2 SVGAGI (reference sequence). The CDR3 coding sequence is TGTGCCAGCAGTTACTCGGGACAGGGGGCTGAAGCTTTCTTT. Its translation: CASSYSGQGAEAFF.

The rearrangement uses TRBV7-6 and TRBJ1-1; D is perhaps TRBD1 (5 bases). The germline V gene encodes CDR1 SGHVS and CDR2 FNYEAQ. The CDR3 is 16 amino acids. The V end was cut by 1 base, the J end by 0 bases, with 12 bases between. The CDR3 sequence: CASSLGGVNMNTEAFF. The CDR3 DNA follows: TGTGCCAGCAGCTTAGGGGGGGTAAATATGAACACTGAAGCTTTCTTT.

This clone was seen only once. The CDR3 is CSVEDPNRAQSYGYTF. The CDR3, as DNA: TGCAGCGTTGAAGATCCGAACAGGGCTCAAAGCTATGGCTACACCTTC. The rearrangement links TRBV29-1 to TRBJ1-2, with D tentatively TRBD1 (6 bases). Germline assignment: CDR1 SQVTM and CDR2 ANQGSEA. The ends were cut back, 0 bases at V and 4 bases at J, with 18 bases in the middle. CDR3 size: 16 residues.

V gene TRBV6-1 combines with J gene TRBJ2-2, with no clear D. This CDR3 is 14 amino acids long. Germline CDR1 and CDR2: MNHNS and SASEGT. With 4 bases removed from V and 4 bases from J, the gap between germline ends came to 10 bases. CDR3 bases: TGTGCCAGCAGTGTGCTGGCGGTCACCGGGGAGCTGTTTTTT. The encoded protein is CASSVLAVTGELFF.

As to this clone: Other DNA sequences in this specimen translate into the identical CDR3. This chain joins TRBV6-4 and TRBJ2-1; 9 nucleotides match TRBD2. Germline CDR1 and CDR2: MRHNA and SNTAGT. Germline trimming cut 4 bases from V and 0 bases from J; bases unmatched to any gene: 4. The CDR3 is made up of 16 amino acids. CDR3 loop: CASSALAGSSYNEQFF. Here the CDR3 DNA reads TGTGCCAGCAGTGCCCTAGCGGGATCCTCCTACAATGAGCAGTTCTTC.

The V call is TRBV7-3, the J call TRBJ2-1; TRBD1 is a possible D gene (6 bases). The CDR3 totals 16 residues. The germline gives CDR1 SGHTA, CDR2 FQGTGA. V gave up 5 bases and J gave up 4 bases, with 18 bases separating them. DNA for the CDR3: TGTGCCAGCAGCAACGCAGGGGTCGGGAAATACAATGAGCAGTTCTTC. Translation: CASSNAGVGKYNEQFF.

CDR3 residues: CASSSPGQNLEQFF. CDR3 in DNA: TGTGCCAGTAGTAGCCCGGGACAAAATCTTGAGCAGTTCTTC. The chain links TRBV19 to TRBJ2-1; TRBD1 might be the D (6 bases). Germline V gene lookup returns CDR1 LNHDA and CDR2 SQIVND (reference sequence). V lost 4 bases and J lost 9, with 16 bases in between. The CDR3 length is 14 residues.

The CDR3 DNA reads as TGTGCCAGCAGCTTCAGTAGTACAGGGTGGGGTGAAGCTTTCTTT. This codes for CASSFSSTGWGEAFF. V is TRBV11-2 and J is TRBJ1-1; TRBD1 might be the D (6 bases). Germline CDR1 and CDR2: SGHAT and FQNNGV. Trimming cost V 3 bases and J 7 bases, with 18 bases left between them. The CDR3 covers 15 residues.

The DNA for the CDR3 is TGTGCCAGCAGTTACACCCAGGGCTATGGCTACACCTTC. It specifies CASSYTQGYGYTF. This chain connects TRBV6-5 to TRBJ1-2; TRBD1 is a possible D gene (5 bases). V was cut by 2 bases and J by 4 bases, with 8 bases left in between. The V gene's germline CDR1 is MNHEY and CDR2 SVGAGI. The CDR3 loop spans 13 amino acids.

This rearrangement joins TRBV19 to TRBJ2-3; 7 positions match TRBD2. The ends lost 7 bases at V and 6 bases at J; junction bases unmatched: 10. The CDR3 extends over 14 amino acids. The germline V gene has CDR1 LNHDA and CDR2 SQIVND (reference sequence). Written as DNA, the CDR3 is TGTGCCAGTAACGAAGGACTAGGGGCCGATACGCAGTATTTT. Translated: CASNEGLGADTQYF.

The chain recombines TRBV6-5 with TRBJ1-3, with a possible D match to TRBD1 (6 bases). CDR3 length: 13 residues. The germline V gene encodes CDR1 MNHEY and CDR2 SVGAGI. Between the trimmed V and J ends, which lost 6 bases and 11 bases, there was a span of 17 bases. CDR3 bases: TGTGCCAGCAGCTCGGGGACATCGGCTCCCATATATTTT. Its protein is CASSSGTSAPIYF.

The J gene is TRBJ2-3, the V gene TRBV27; tentatively, D is TRBD1 (6 bases). Germline assignment: CDR1 MNHEY and CDR2 SMNVEV (reference sequence). CDR3 length: 13 residues. Trimming removed 5 bases from V and 5 bases from J, with 11 bases in between. The CDR3 sequence is CASSPQGLDTQYF. For the CDR3, the DNA is TGTGCCAGCAGTCCACAGGGTTTAGATACGCAGTATTTT.